The sequence of this TCR beta chain was determined in a study of T-cell reconstitution after alpha-beta-depleted transplantation in children. Broader study findings: It was surviving recipient T cells and thymic progenitors that gave some patients high TCRbeta diversity at day 60. A year had passed since transplant, and T-cell counts and diversity by then came mostly from newly produced T cells. Reported findings indicate that, about two months after transplant, alpha-beta T cells came from several hundred expanded clones, which were derived from non-depleted graft cells.

The CDR3 extends over 14 amino acids. In germline, CDR1 is SGHRS, CDR2 YFSETQ. V dropped 2 bases and J dropped 4; count of bases not matched to a gene: 3. This clonotype was counted many times. Antigen specificity is unknown. A TCRbeta library incorporating unique molecular identifiers was prepared. TCRdb analysed the PCR reads with MiXCR anew, one entry per CDR3 protein. The sample has about 200,000 distinct CDR3 sequences; around 7% are singletons. The chain combines TRBV5-1 with TRBJ2-7, with 10 bases aligning to TRBD1. The source is a boy aged 2 to 9 with acute lymphoblastic leukemia, due to receive a stem cell transplant. The sequencing here drew on PBMCs, taken before TCRalphabeta/CD19-depleted stem cell transplant. The CDR3 loop reads CASSFRDRGYEQYF. The CDR3 nucleotides are TGCGCCAGCAGCTTCCGGGACAGGGGATACGAGCAGTACTTC.